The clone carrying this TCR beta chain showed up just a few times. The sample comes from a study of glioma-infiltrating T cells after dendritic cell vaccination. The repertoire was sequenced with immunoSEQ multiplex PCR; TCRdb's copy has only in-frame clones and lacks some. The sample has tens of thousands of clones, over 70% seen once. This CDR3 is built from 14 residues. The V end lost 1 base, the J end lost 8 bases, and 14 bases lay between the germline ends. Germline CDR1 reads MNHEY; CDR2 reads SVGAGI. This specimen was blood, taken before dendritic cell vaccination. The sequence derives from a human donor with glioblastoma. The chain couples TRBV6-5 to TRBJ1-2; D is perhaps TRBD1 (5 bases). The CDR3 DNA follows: TGTGCCAGCAGTTACTTCCCAGGGTTGCAGGGCTACACCTTC. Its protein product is CASSYFPGLQGYTF.